The 13 T cell receptor beta chains listed next were all sequenced from one sample in a study of immune heterogeneity within non-small cell lung tumors. Multiplex PCR amplified TCR beta CDR3 with 32 V and 13 J primers. Each CDR3 protein is one row after TCRdb ran MiXCR on the multiplex PCR reads. The sample yields 8,500 to 13,000 distinct CDR3 sequences, under 35% seen once. TCRs were amplified from 600 to 700 ng gDNA of bulk tumor per sample. The authors collected several far-apart biopsies from each primary tumor during surgery. Untreated, newly diagnosed non-small cell lung cancer patients underwent curative surgery. The sample taken for sequencing was lung tumor tissue. The receptor set was obtained from a woman between 45 and 60 years old with non-small cell lung cancer.

This clonotype was detected ten times or more. This chain connects TRBV12-3 or TRBV12-4 to TRBJ2-1, with TRBD1 matching over 11 bases. J was trimmed by 6 bases and V by 3 bases; bases with no gene match: 4. The length of the CDR3 is 15 residues. The CDR3 sequence: CASSLGQGGGNEQFF. The CDR3 nucleotides read TGTGCCAGCAGTTTGGGACAGGGGGGAGGCAATGAGCAGTTCTTC.

This clonotype was observed at least ten times. The gene calls are TRBV29-1 and TRBJ1-2; weak D call: TRBD1 (5 bases). This CDR3 comprises 14 residues. Germline V lookup: CDR1 SQVTM, CDR2 ANQGSEA. V shed 3 bases and J shed 3 bases, with 14 bases lying between them. CDR3 residues: CSVDGGLGDYGYTF. CDR3 DNA: TGCAGCGTTGATGGGGGACTAGGGGACTATGGCTACACCTTC.

This chain uses TRBV25-1 with TRBJ1-1; D is undetermined. V shed 2 bases and J shed 3 bases, with 10 bases lying between them. The CDR3 is 14 amino acids. Germline V gives CDR1 MGHDK, CDR2 SYGVNS. The CDR3 is CASSEISSDTEAFF. CDR3 DNA sequence: TGTGCCAGCAGTGAAATCAGCAGTGACACTGAAGCTTTCTTT.

This clonotype was seen ten or more times. CDR3 sequence reads: CAWIRTDSFSGANVLTF. CDR3 sequence (DNA): TGTGCCTGGATTAGAACAGACTCATTCTCTGGGGCCAACGTCCTGACTTTC. The genes are TRBV30 and TRBJ2-6; D is uncertain. V gave up 4 bases and J gave up 0 bases, with 16 bases separating them. This CDR3 has 17 residues. Germline V CDR1 and CDR2: GTSNPN, SVGIG (reference sequence).

Turning to this clonotype: Since a far larger clone is one base different, this is likely a read error. This chain links TRBV4-2 with TRBJ1-3; D is perhaps TRBD1 (5 bases). Germline-derived CDR1 and CDR2 are LGHNA and YNFKEQ. V gave up 0 bases and J gave up 4 bases, with 10 bases separating them. The CDR3 is 15 amino acids. The CDR3 nucleotides read TGTGCCAGCAGCCAAGAAGACAGTGCGGGAAACACCATATATTTT. The encoded protein is CASSQEDSAGNTIYF.

This clonotype was seen a few times. V gene TRBV2 combines with J gene TRBJ2-4, with a possible D match to TRBD1 (6 bases). The CDR3 length is 14 residues. Germline CDR1 reads SNHLY; CDR2 reads FYNNEI. The V and J ends lost 6 bases and 0 bases respectively, with 9 bases between them. DNA for the CDR3: TGTGCCAGCAGACAGACAGGAGCCAAAAACATTCAGTACTTC. This gives the protein CASRQTGAKNIQYF.

This clonotype was counted many times. The chain has TRBV28 and TRBJ1-1, with D possibly matching TRBD1 (6 bases). V was cut by 7 bases and J by 10 bases, with 16 bases left in between. Per germline, CDR1 MDHEN and CDR2 SYDVKM. This CDR3 region has 12 residues. CDR3 sequence: CASKPTGLRAFF. The DNA for the CDR3 is TGTGCCAGCAAACCCACAGGGTTGCGAGCTTTCTTT.

To note about this clonotype: It may be a read error: a sequence one base away is much more abundant. V is TRBV27 and J is TRBJ2-7; D is uncertain. Germline values: CDR1 MNHEY, CDR2 SMNVEV (reference sequence). The CDR3 runs 15 residues. V lost 3 bases to trimming and J lost 0 bases, with 12 bases between them. The CDR3 loop is CASSFGSWSSYEQYF. The CDR3 region has the DNA TGTGCCAGCAGTTTTGGTTCATGGAGCTCCTACGAGCAGTACTTC.

This clonotype was detected ten times or more. This chain connects TRBV5-1 to TRBJ2-7, with 9 bases fitting TRBD1. CDR3 size: 16 residues. The germline gives CDR1 SGHRS, CDR2 YFSETQ. V was clipped by 7 bases and J by 6 bases; unmatched bases: 17. Here the CDR3 reads CASRIGTGSLRGEQYF. In DNA, the CDR3 is TGCGCCAGCCGAATCGGGACAGGGAGCCTTCGTGGCGAGCAGTACTTC.

By share, this clonotype ranks as medium-sized. The chain joins TRBV5-1 to TRBJ1-1, with D maybe TRBD1 (5 bases). The CDR3 length is 14 residues. Germline CDR1 SGHRS, CDR2 YFSETQ. V was shortened by 4 bases and J by 1 base, with 11 bases between the two germline ends. CDR3 amino acids: CASSTATENTEAFF. The CDR3 region has the DNA TGCGCCAGCAGCACCGCGACAGAGAACACTGAAGCTTTCTTT.

This clonotype was seen many times. The chain couples TRBV30 to TRBJ2-7; 11 positions agree with TRBD2. V shed 2 bases, J shed 0 bases, and the junction held 3 bases outside the gene matches. This CDR3 spans 15 amino acids. Germline CDR1 and CDR2: GTSNPN and SVGIG (reference sequence). The CDR3 nucleotides are TGTGCCTGGAGTCCACTAGCGGGGGTCTCCTACGAGCAGTACTTC. Protein: CAWSPLAGVSYEQYF.

This clonotype is labeled as medium-sized. This sequence joins TRBV18 and TRBJ2-7; a weak D match, TRBD2 (6 bases). There are 17 residues in the CDR3. Germline loops: CDR1 KGHSH, CDR2 LQKENI. V was trimmed by 4 bases and J by 5 bases, leaving 24 bases between them. The CDR3 DNA is TGTGCCAGCTCACGATTGGAGGGGAGCTCTTGGTTTGACGAGCAGTACTTC. It yields the protein CASSRLEGSSWFDEQYF. The entire variable domain, with the rest obtained from reference TRBV18 and TRBJ2-7, is as follows: NAGVMQNPRHLVRRRGQEARLRCSPMKGHSHVYWYRQLPEEGLKFMVYLQKENIIDESGMPKERFSAEFPKEGPSILRIQQVVRGDSAAYFCASSRLEGSSWFDEQYFGPGTRLTVT.

This clonotype is medium-sized in the sample. The rearrangement links TRBV28 to TRBJ2-7; possibly TRBD1 or TRBD2 for D (5 bases each). This CDR3 comprises 14 residues. Trimming removed 7 bases from V and 2 bases from J, with 15 bases in between. Germline V lookup: CDR1 MDHEN, CDR2 SYDVKM. The CDR3 DNA is TGTGCCAGCAATTCCCTGGGACGGACCTACGAGCAGTACTTC. It is translated as CASNSLGRTYEQYF.